This T cell receptor beta chain was recorded in a study of blood T cell repertoires in COVID-19. Study information: Samples representing acute and convalescent COVID-19 were sourced from the United States, Italy and Spain. From T cells, B-cell-depleted T cells, or PBMCs came the material, which was cDNA or gDNA.

CDR3 length: 14 amino acids. The germline gives CDR1 ENHRY, CDR2 SYGVKD. V was cut by 10 bases and J by 4 bases, with 17 bases left in between. Measured with immunoSEQ multiplex PCR; TCRdb has only the in-frame clones, and not every one. The sample has a few hundred thousand clones; around 90% are singletons. Input material: peripheral blood. The sequence was obtained from a woman aged 30 to 39 with acute or convalescent COVID-19. The V gene is TRBV10-3, the J gene TRBJ1-3; no clear D. In DNA, the CDR3 is TGTGCCACAGGCCTGATCTCTTCCGGAAACACCATATATTTT. Its translation: CATGLISSGNTIYF.